Below are 8 T cell receptor beta chains sequenced from a single sample in a study of cytomegalovirus exposure and HLA in healthy donors. With 60 Vbeta and 13 Jbeta primers, the PCR was carried out. Some clones are missing from TCRdb's copy, which holds only in-frame ones; the method was immunoSEQ multiplex PCR. Seen here are more than 200,000 clones, just under 70% observed once, and the top ten hold less than 3%. The sample was PBMCs. These receptors were obtained from a man aged 40-49 years in good health and CMV-seropositive.

The chain uses TRBV7-6 and TRBJ2-5; weak D call: TRBD2 (5 bases). CDR3 length: 14 residues. Trimming removed 4 bases from V and 4 bases from J, with 13 bases in between. Germline CDR1 is SGHVS and CDR2 is FNYEAQ. This chain's CDR3 is CASSWGPEGETQYF. Here the CDR3 DNA reads TGTGCCAGCAGCTGGGGTCCTGAGGGAGAGACCCAGTACTTC. The variable domain in full, completed from reference TRBV7-6 and TRBJ2-5, reads GAGVSQSPRYKVTKRGQDVALRCDPISGHVSLYWYRQALGQGPEFLTYFNYEAQQDKSGLPNDRFSAERPEGSISTLTIQRTEQRDSAMYRCASSWGPEGETQYFGPGTRLLVL.

The chain employs TRBV19 and TRBJ1-2; D is perhaps TRBD1 (6 bases). Trimming took 3 bases from V and 2 from J, leaving 10 bases between them. This CDR3 has 14 residues. Germline V gene lookup returns CDR1 LNHDA and CDR2 SQIVND (reference sequence). CDR3: CASSIQTGNYGYTF. The CDR3 nucleotides read TGTGCCAGTAGTATCCAAACAGGGAACTATGGCTACACCTTC.

This clone appeared a single time. The chain couples TRBV5-1 to TRBJ2-1; possible D gene TRBD2, 7 bases. Trimming left V 4 bases short and J 2 bases short, with 16 bases between. Per the germline V gene, CDR1 is SGHRS and CDR2 is YFSETQ. The CDR3 length is 16 residues. DNA of the CDR3: TGCGCCAGCAGCCCAATAGGGGGGGCCACCTACAATGAGCAGTTCTTC. It translates to CASSPIGGATYNEQFF.

The rearrangement uses TRBV7-2 and TRBJ2-7, with TRBD1 matching 7 bases. The V gene end was trimmed by 4 bases and the J gene end by 2 bases; junction bases not matched to a gene: 5. Looked up from germline, CDR1 is SGHTA and CDR2 is FQGNSA. The CDR3 spans 14 residues. The CDR3 sequence is CASSSGQAPYEQYF. Written as DNA, the CDR3 is TGTGCCAGCAGCTCCGGACAGGCACCCTACGAGCAGTACTTC.

The gene calls are TRBV14 and TRBJ2-3; 8 positions agree with TRBD1. This CDR3 spans 17 amino acids. Germline-derived CDR1 and CDR2 are SGHDN and FVKESK. V was pared by 3 bases and J by 1 base, with 9 bases of the junction left unmatched. The DNA for the CDR3 is TGTGCCAGCAGCCACATATCAGGGGGCGGACGCACAGATACGCAGTATTTT. Its translation is CASSHISGGGRTDTQYF.

There are many counts of this clone. This chain links TRBV4-1 with TRBJ2-5, with 10 bases lining up with TRBD2. The CDR3 is 15 amino acids. V lost 4 bases, J lost 1 base, and 3 bases stayed unmatched. CDR1 is MGHRA and CDR2 is YSYEKL in the germline V gene. CDR3 protein: CASSLAGGIQETQYF. CDR3 nucleotide sequence: TGCGCCAGCAGCCTAGCGGGGGGAATCCAAGAGACCCAGTACTTC.

This clone showed up just once. The rearrangement links TRBV27 to TRBJ2-7, with a tentative D call TRBD2 (6 bases). Germline V gene data show CDR1 as MNHEY and CDR2 as SMNVEV (reference sequence). Trimming took off 1 base at V and 4 bases at J, with 11 bases between the two ends. The length of the CDR3 is 14 residues. The CDR3 protein is CASSLFPGGYEQYF. CDR3 bases: TGTGCCAGCAGTTTATTTCCAGGAGGGTACGAGCAGTACTTC.

The rearrangement uses TRBV5-4 and TRBJ1-2, with a weak D call TRBD1 (5 bases). The CDR3 runs 16 residues. Trimming removed 4 bases from V and 1 base from J, with 17 bases in between. Germline CDR1 is SGHNT and CDR2 is YYREEE (reference sequence). In DNA form, the CDR3 reads TGTGCCAGCAGCCTCGGGCAGACAGCACATAACTATGGCTACACCTTC. It is translated as CASSLGQTAHNYGYTF.